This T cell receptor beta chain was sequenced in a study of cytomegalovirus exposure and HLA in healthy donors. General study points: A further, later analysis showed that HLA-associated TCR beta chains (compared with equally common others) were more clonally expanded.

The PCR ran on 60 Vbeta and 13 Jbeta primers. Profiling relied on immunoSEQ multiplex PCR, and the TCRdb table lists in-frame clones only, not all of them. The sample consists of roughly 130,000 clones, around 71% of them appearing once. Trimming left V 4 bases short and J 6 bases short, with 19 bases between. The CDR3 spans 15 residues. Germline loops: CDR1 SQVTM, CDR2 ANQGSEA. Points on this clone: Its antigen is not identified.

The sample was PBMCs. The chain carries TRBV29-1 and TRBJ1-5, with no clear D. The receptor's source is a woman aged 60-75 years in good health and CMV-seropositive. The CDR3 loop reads CSVAAGGGDAQPQHF. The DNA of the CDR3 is TGCAGCGTTGCTGCAGGCGGAGGAGACGCTCAGCCCCAGCATTTT.